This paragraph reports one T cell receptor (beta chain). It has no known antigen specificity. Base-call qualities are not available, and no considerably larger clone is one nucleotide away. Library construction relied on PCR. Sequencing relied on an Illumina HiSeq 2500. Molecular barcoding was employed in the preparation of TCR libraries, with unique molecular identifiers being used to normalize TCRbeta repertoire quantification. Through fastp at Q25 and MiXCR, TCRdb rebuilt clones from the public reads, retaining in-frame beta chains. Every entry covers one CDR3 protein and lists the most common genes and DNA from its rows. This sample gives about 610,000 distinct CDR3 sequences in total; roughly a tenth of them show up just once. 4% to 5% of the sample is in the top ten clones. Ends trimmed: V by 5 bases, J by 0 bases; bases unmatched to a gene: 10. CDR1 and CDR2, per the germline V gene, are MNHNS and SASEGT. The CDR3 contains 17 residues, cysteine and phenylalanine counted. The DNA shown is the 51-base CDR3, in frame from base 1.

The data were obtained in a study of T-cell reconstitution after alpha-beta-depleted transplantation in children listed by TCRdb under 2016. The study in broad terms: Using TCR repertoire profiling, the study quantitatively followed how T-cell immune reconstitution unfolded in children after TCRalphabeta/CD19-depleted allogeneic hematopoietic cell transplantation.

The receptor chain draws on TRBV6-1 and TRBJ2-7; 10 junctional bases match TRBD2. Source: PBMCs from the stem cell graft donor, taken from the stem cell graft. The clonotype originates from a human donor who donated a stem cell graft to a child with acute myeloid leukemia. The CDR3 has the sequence CASSSKREGRSSYEQYF. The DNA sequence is TGTGCCAGCAGTTCGAAGCGGGAGGGCCGGAGCTCCTACGAGCAGTACTTC.